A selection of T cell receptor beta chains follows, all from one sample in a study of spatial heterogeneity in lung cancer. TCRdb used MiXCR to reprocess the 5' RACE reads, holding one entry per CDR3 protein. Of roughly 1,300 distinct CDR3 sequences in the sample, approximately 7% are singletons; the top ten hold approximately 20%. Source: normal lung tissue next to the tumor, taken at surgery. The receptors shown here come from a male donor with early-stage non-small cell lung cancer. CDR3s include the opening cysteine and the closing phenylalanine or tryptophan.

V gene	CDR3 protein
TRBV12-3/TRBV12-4	CASSPSALTALKETQYF
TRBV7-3	CASGWGTGELFF
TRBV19	CASSTDAGLYF
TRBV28	CASSPRTGNQPQHF
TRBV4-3	CASSLVSGIETQYF
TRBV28	CASSPPTGPVSPRTQYF
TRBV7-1	CASSSPYGGSYEQYF
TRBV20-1	CSARDPTQHQETQYF
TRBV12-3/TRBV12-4	CASSLVGATEAFF
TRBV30	CGGIKGPLGNYGYTF
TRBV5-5	CASSPGGLTGELFF
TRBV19	CASSPRTITETQYF
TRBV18	CASSHKDRVYNEQFF
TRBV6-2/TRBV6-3	CASSYPGTSEYTGELFF
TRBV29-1	CSVEGQGAPGELFF
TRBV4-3	CASSRDRDYNEQFF
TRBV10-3	CAISDTSYEQYF
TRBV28	CASSPLDGPNQPQHF
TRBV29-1	CSGEVRGNTEAFF
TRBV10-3	CAISTGNTYEQYF
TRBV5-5	CASSPPRQGFDEQFF
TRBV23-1	CASSPPGIPSEETQYF
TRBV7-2	CASSFTGTGDATNTGELFF
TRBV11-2	CASSPMGGHGGELFF
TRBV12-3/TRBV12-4	CASSPLTVQPQHF
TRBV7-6	CASSAQGAVQYF
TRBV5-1	CASSSTGTGGETQYF
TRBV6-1	CASRGPLRGENTEAFF
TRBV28	CASSLTDSKGTEAFF
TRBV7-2	CASSLVRGYTEAFF
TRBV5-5	CASSFYGGTKAGEPFF
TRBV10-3	CAISEGGGAGPARGYTF
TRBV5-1	CASSPTGQLRSYEQYF
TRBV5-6	CASSLDRKFSTYNEQFF
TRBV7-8	CASSPRGTYEQYF
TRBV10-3	CAISVGVSDYGYTF
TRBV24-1	CATSDYLGQEMGGTQYF
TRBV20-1	CSARVALRQETQYF
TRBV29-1	CSARGQGEGSSYNEQFF
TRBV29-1	CSVEGQANTEAFF
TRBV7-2	CASSLPPGGKDTQYF
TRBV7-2	CASSRRESLYGYTF
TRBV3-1	CASSQAGTGGEQYF
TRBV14	CASSPQAGGPSEQYF
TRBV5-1	CASSLAPGTDYGYTF
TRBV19	CASARGRPNTGELFF
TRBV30	CALAHPLAGANVLTF
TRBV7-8	CASEIGEPTGELFF
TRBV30	CAWRSSGGRTDTQYF
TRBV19	CASRHLSGVAKNIQYF